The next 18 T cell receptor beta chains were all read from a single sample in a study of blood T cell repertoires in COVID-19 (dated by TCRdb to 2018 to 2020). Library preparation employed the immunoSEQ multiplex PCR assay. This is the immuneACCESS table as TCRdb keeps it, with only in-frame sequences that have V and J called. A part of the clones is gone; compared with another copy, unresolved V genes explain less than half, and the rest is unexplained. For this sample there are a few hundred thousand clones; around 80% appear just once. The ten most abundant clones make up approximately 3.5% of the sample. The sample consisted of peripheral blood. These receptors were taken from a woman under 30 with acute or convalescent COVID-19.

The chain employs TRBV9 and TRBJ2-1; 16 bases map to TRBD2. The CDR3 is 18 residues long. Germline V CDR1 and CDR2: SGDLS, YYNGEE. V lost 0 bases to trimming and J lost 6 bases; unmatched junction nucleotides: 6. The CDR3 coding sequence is TGTGCCAGCAGCGTAGTTGGGACTAGCGGGAGGGCCTCCAATGAGCAGTTCTTC. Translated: CASSVVGTSGRASNEQFF.

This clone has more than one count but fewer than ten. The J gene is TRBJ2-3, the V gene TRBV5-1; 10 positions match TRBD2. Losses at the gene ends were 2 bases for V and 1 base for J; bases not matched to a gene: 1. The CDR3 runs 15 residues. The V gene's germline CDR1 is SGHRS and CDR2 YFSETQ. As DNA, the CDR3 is TGCGCCAGCAGCTTTGGGACTAGCGGCACAGATACGCAGTATTTT. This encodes CASSFGTSGTDTQYF. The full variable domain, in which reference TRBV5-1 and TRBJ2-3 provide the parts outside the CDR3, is KAGVTQTPRYLIKTRGQQVTLSCSPISGHRSVSWYQQTPGQGLQFLFEYFSETQRNKGNFPGRFSGRQFSNSRSEMNVSTLELGDSALYLCASSFGTSGTDTQYFGPGTRLTVL.

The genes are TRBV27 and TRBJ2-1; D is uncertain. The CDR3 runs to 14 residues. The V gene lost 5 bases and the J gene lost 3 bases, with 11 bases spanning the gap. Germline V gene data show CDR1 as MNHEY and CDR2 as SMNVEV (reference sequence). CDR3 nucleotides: TGTGCCAGCAGTCTCGCAACAAGCTACAATGAGCAGTTCTTC. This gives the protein CASSLATSYNEQFF.

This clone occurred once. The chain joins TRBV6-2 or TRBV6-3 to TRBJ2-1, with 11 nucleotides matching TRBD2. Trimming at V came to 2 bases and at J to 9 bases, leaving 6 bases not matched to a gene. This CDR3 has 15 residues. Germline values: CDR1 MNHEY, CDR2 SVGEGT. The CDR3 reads CASSYRLAGGGEQFF. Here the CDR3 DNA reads TGTGCCAGCAGTTACCGCCTAGCGGGAGGTGGTGAGCAGTTCTTC.

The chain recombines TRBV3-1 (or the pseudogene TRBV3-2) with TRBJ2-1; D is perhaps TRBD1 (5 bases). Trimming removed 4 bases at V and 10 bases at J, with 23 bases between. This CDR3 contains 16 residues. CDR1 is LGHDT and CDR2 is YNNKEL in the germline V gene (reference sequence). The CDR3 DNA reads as TGTGCCAGCAGCCCTCCGTCTGGACGCGGAAGACAGGAGCAGTTCTTC. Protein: CASSPPSGRGRQEQFF.

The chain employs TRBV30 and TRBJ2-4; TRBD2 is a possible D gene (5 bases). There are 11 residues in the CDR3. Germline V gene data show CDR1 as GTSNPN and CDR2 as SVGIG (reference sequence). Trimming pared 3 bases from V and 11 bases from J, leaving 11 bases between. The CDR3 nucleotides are TGTGCCTGGAGCTCGGGCGGGCTTCAGTACTTC. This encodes CAWSSGGLQYF.

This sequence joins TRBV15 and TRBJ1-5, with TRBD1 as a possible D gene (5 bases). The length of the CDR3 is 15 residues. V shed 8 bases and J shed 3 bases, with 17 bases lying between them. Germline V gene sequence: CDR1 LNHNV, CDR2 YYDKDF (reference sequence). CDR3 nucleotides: TGTGCCACCGAGACTGGGGTGGACACCAATCAGCCCCAGCATTTT. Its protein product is CATETGVDTNQPQHF. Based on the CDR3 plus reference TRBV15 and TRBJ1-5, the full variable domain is DAMVIQNPRYQVTQFGKPVTLSCSQTLNHNVMYWYQQKSSQAPKLLFHYYDKDFNNEADTPDNFQSRRPNTSFCFLDIRSPGLGDTAMYLCATETGVDTNQPQHFGDGTRLSIL.

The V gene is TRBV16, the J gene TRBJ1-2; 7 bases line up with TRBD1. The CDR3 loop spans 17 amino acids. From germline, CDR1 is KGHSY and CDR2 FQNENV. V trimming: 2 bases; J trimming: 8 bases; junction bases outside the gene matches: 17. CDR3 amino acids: CASSQTWPRQGPAGYTF. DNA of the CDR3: TGTGCCAGCAGCCAAACATGGCCGAGACAGGGTCCTGCCGGCTACACCTTC.

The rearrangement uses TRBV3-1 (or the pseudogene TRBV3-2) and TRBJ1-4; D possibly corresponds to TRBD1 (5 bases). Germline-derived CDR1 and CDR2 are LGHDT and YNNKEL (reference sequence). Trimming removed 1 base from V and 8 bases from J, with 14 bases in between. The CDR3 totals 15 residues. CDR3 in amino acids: CASSQVLRVGEKLFF. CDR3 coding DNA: TGTGCCAGCAGCCAAGTTCTCAGGGTTGGGGAAAAACTGTTTTTT.

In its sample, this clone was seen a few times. The CDR3 spells CASSSWDRGNYGYTF. In DNA form, the CDR3 reads TGTGCCAGCAGTTCGTGGGACAGGGGGAACTATGGCTACACCTTC. The J gene is TRBJ1-2, the V gene TRBV28; TRBD1 agrees at 11 bases. J gave up 2 bases and V 4 bases, and 3 bases lay outside the gene matches. The CDR3 length is 15 residues. From germline, CDR1 is MDHEN and CDR2 SYDVKM.

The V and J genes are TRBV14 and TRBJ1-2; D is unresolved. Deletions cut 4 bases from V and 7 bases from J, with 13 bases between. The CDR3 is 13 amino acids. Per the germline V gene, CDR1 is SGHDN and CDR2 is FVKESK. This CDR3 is CASSRNLRSGYTF. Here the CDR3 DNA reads TGTGCCAGCAGCCGGAATCTCCGGAGTGGCTACACCTTC.

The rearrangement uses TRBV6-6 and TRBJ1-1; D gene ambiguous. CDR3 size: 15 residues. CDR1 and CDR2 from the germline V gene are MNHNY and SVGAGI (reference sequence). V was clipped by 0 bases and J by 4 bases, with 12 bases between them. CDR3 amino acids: CASSYSTPGSTEAFF. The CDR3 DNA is TGTGCCAGCAGTTACTCGACGCCGGGGAGCACTGAAGCTTTCTTT.

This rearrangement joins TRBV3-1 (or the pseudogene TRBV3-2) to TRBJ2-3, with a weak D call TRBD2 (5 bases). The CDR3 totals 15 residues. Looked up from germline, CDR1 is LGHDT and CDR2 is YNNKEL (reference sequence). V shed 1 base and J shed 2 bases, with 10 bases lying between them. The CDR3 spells CASSQGGRYTDTQYF. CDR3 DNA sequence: TGTGCCAGCAGCCAAGGAGGGCGGTACACAGATACGCAGTATTTT.

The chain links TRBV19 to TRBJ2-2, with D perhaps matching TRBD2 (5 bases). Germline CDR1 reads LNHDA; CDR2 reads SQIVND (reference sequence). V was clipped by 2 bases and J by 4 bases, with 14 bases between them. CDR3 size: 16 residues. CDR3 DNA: TGTGCCAGTAGTATATTAAAAGCGGTTAGCACCGGGGAGCTGTTTTTT. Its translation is CASSILKAVSTGELFF.

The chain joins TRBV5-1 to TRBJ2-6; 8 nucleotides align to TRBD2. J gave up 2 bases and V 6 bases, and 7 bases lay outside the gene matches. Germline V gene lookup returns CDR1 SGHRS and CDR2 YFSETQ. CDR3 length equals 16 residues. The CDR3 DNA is TGCGCCAGCAACGAACTAGCGGATGCTGGGGCCAACGTCCTGACTTTC. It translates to CASNELADAGANVLTF.

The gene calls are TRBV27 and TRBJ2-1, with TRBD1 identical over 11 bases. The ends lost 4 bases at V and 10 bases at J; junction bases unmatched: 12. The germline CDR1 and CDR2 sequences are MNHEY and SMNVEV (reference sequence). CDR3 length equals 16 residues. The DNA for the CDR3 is TGTGCCAGCAGTTCCGGGGGCGGACAGGGGGCGAGCGAGCAGTTCTTC. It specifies CASSSGGGQGASEQFF.

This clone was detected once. CDR3 bases: TGTGCCAGCAGCGCGAAAACACTCCCAACAGGGTCGGGAAACACCATATATTTT. Translating gives CASSAKTLPTGSGNTIYF. This sequence joins TRBV9 and TRBJ1-3; tentative D call: TRBD1 (6 bases). V was clipped by 3 bases and J by 4 bases, with 23 bases between them. Germline CDR1 and CDR2: SGDLS and YYNGEE. The CDR3 covers 18 residues.

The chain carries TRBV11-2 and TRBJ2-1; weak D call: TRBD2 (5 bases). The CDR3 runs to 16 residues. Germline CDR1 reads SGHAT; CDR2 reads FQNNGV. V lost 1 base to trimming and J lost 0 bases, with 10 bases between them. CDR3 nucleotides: TGTGCCAGCAGCTTAGGAGCGGTTAGCTCCTACAATGAGCAGTTCTTC. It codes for CASSLGAVSSYNEQFF.